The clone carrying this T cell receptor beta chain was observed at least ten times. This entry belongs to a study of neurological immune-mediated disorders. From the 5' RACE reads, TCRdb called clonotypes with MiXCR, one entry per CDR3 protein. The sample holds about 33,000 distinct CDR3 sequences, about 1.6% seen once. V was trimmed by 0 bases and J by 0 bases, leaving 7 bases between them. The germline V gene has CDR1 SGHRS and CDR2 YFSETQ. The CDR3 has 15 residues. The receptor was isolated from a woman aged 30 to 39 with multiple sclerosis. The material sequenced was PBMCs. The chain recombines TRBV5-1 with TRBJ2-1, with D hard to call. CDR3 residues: CASSLAPSSYNEQFF. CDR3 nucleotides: TGCGCCAGCAGCTTGGCCCCTAGCTCCTACAATGAGCAGTTCTTC.